This TCR beta chain derives from a study of T cell responses to AZD1222 COVID-19 vaccine. Per germline, CDR1 SEHNR and CDR2 FQNEAQ (reference sequence). Germline trimming cut 3 bases from V and 8 bases from J; bases unmatched to any gene: 6. The CDR3 extends over 13 amino acids. This clone has just one count. Sequenced by immunoSEQ multiplex PCR; TCRdb stores in-frame clones only, minus some. The repertoire holds about 160,000 clones, with more than 90% as singletons. The sample in question was peripheral blood, obtained 28 days after the second AZD1222 dose. This sequence was found in an adult who received the AZD1222 COVID-19 vaccine. The chain has TRBV7-9 and TRBJ1-2, with 7 bases fitting TRBD1. The CDR3 nucleotides are TGTGCCAGCAGCTTCGACAGGGAGGGCGGCTACACCTTC. Its protein is CASSFDREGGYTF.